These 8 T cell receptor beta chains were sequenced from one sample in a study of T cell repertoires in ileal Crohn's disease (dated by TCRdb to between 2017 and 2020). Library preparation used the immunoSEQ multiplex PCR assay. TCRdb took this table from immuneACCESS and kept in-frame rearrangements with V and J called. Such tables lack part of the clones; where checked against another copy, unresolved V genes explain under half of the gap, and the rest is unexplained. In this sample the table shows 9,000 to 13,000 clones, around 80% of which occur a single time. 3.5% to 5% of the sample goes to the ten largest clones. The sample consisted of ileal tissue. The source is an adult with Crohn's disease.

The V gene is TRBV7-6, the J gene TRBJ1-6; 9 nucleotides align to TRBD1. V was clipped by 5 bases and J by 7 bases; unmatched bases: 6. CDR3 length equals 15 residues. Germline CDR1 SGHVS, CDR2 FNYEAQ. For the CDR3, the DNA is TGTGCCAGCAGCCCGCGGACAGGGGTGAATTCACCCCTCCACTTT. Translation gives CASSPRTGVNSPLHF.

The chain recombines TRBV5-8 with TRBJ1-1; 7 positions match TRBD1. The CDR3 has 15 amino acids. Germline CDR1 is SGHTS and CDR2 is YDEGEE. With 4 bases clipped from V and 4 bases from J, the junction kept 10 bases outside the gene matches. Here the CDR3 DNA reads TGTGCCAGCAGCCAGCGACAGGGTTGGGCCACTGAAGCTTTCTTT. It encodes CASSQRQGWATEAFF.

CDR3 DNA sequence: TGTGCCACCAGCAGAGATACGGAGCAGAATTCACCCCTCCACTTT. This translates into CATSRDTEQNSPLHF. V usage is TRBV15 and J usage is TRBJ1-6; D is unresolved. CDR3 size: 15 residues. Trimming removed 0 bases at V and 7 bases at J, with 10 bases between. The germline gives CDR1 LNHNV, CDR2 YYDKDF (reference sequence). The variable domain in full, with the rest retrieved from reference TRBV15 and TRBJ1-6, is DAMVIQNPRYQVTQFGKPVTLSCSQTLNHNVMYWYQQKSSQAPKLLFHYYDKDFNNEADTPDNFQSRRPNTSFCFLDIRSPGLGDTAMYLCATSRDTEQNSPLHFGNGTRLTVT.

The chain is built from TRBV5-1 and TRBJ2-7; D not resolved. The CDR3 contains 12 residues. Germline-derived CDR1 and CDR2 are SGHRS and YFSETQ. V shed 3 bases and J shed 5 bases, with 9 bases lying between them. The CDR3 is CASSSRPDEQYF. The CDR3 DNA reads TGCGCCAGCAGCTCTAGACCCGACGAGCAGTACTTC.

The chain has TRBV5-1 and TRBJ2-2; the D gene is possibly TRBD2 (5 bases). Germline V gene lookup returns CDR1 SGHRS and CDR2 YFSETQ. The CDR3 is made up of 15 amino acids. Trimming pared 4 bases from V and 0 bases from J, leaving 10 bases between. This CDR3 reads CASSRAATNTGELFF. The CDR3 coding sequence is TGCGCCAGCAGCAGAGCGGCCACGAACACCGGGGAGCTGTTTTTT.

This clone was seen a few times. The chain recombines TRBV2 with TRBJ2-1; weak D call: TRBD1 (5 bases). This CDR3 has 16 residues. Germline V CDR1 and CDR2: SNHLY, FYNNEI. V was clipped by 5 bases and J by 0 bases, with 14 bases between them. The CDR3 DNA follows: TGTGCCAGCAGTCGAACAGGAGAAAGCTCCTACAATGAGCAGTTCTTC. The encoded protein is CASSRTGESSYNEQFF.

This clone showed up just once. This chain links TRBV29-1 with TRBJ1-5; possibly TRBD1 for D (5 bases). V gave up 5 bases and J gave up 1 base, with 6 bases separating them. The CDR3 has 12 amino acids. Per the germline V gene, CDR1 is SQVTM and CDR2 is ANQGSEA. CDR3 protein: CSVRTSNQPQHF. The DNA of the CDR3 is TGCAGCGTTCGGACAAGCAATCAGCCCCAGCATTTT.

The V and J genes are TRBV6-5 and TRBJ2-3, with no clear D. The V end was cut by 0 bases, the J end by 1 base, with 8 bases between. CDR1 is MNHEY and CDR2 is SVGAGI in the germline V gene. The CDR3 runs to 15 residues. The CDR3 region has the DNA TGTGCCAGCAGTTACTCGAGGAGCGGCACAGATACGCAGTATTTT. Protein: CASSYSRSGTDTQYF.